This entry concerns a single TCR beta chain. Its antigen specificity is not known. No much larger clone is present one base from it, and per-base qualities are unavailable. RNA was extracted from bulk unsorted tissue and checked for quality with a NanoDrop ND-1000 and an Agilent 2100. Donors were newly diagnosed lung cancer patients admitted for thoracic surgery in China between August and November 2014, without prior chemotherapy. Patients who had received previous radiotherapy or chemotherapy, or who had another concurrent cancer, were excluded from the study. Pieces of surgical tissue measuring about 1-2 cm3 were kept in RNAlater solution and stored at -80 degrees C until use. This sample is drawn from a study of tumor and adjacent non-tumor tissue in lung cancer (dated by TCRdb to 2017 to 2018). Regarding the research as a whole: Of the cohort, more than ten patients had adenocarcinoma, 2 had squamous cell carcinoma and 1 had small cell lung cancer. In total, sequencing yielded 125,075,908 productive TCRbeta reads, which works out to an average of around 3.9 million reads per sample. Around 31 paired specimens, one tumor and one normal lung sample per patient, were profiled by TCRbeta CDR3 sequencing. Ages among the approximately 15 patients ranged from roughly 31 to 76 years, there were 10 or so men and 5 women, and disease was at TNM stage I to III. Bulk TCRbeta repertoires were compared between lung tumor tissue and matched distant non-tumor lung tissue obtained from under 18 lung cancer patients. Broad study findings and their caveats: Peripheral blood was not sequenced, so blood TCRbeta repertoires in these lung cancer patients were not examined. The methods do not name the sequencing platform or mention unique molecular identifiers. TCR diversity was significantly higher in younger patients, and greater tumor TCR diversity was associated with shorter overall survival and shorter disease-free survival. A significantly larger cumulative share of the repertoire was made up by the top 100 clones in normal lung than in tumor tissue. Significantly higher TCR diversity (inverse Simpson) was observed in tumor tissue than in normal lung tissue (approximately 400 vs 170, P = 0.0075, Mann-Whitney U test). The cohort had only about 16 patients, and the authors noted that larger samples and more detailed clinical data are needed.

The CDR3, from cysteine to phenylalanine, totals 15 residues. Only the CDR3 DNA stays, 45 bases, in frame from base 1. The V end loses 4 bases and the J end loses 1 base, and a stretch of 17 bases separates them. The germline V gene (reference sequence) provides CDR1 DFQATT and CDR2 SNEGSKA. The protocol used for the library was multiplex PCR. Sequenced using an Illumina HiSeq 2500. TCRbeta libraries were constructed through three rounds of nested PCR with primers (Table S4) according to protocols adapted from ARM-PCR. PCR products of 200-500 bp were gel-excised and purified with the QIAquick gel extraction kit before sequencing. As for how the authors treated the data: Trimmomatic was used to clean the reads, FLASH was used to merge the reads into complete CDR3 sequences, and MiTCR was used to assign the reads to V(D)J germline segments. Clonal diversity was calculated as the inverse Simpson's index using VDJtools. In-frame sequences without a premature stop codon were defined as productive reads. TCRdb itself trimmed the public reads at Q25 with fastp, ran MiXCR and retained productive beta chains. Under each unique CDR3 protein, matching rows form one entry showing the most common genes and DNA. These V and J calls derive from TCRdb rather than the authors' analysis. The sample data list 200,000 to 250,000 distinct CDR3 sequences, and 60% to 75% of these were observed just once. The ten biggest clones cover 20% to 25% of the sample.

The sequence was collected from a man in his sixties with non-small cell lung cancer. This chain joins TRBV20-1 to TRBJ2-7; perhaps TRBD2 is the D gene, with 5 bases matching. Sequenced: lung tumor tissue. The DNA sequence reads TGCAGTGCTACCTCTCGGGGTCGGATATCCTACGAGCAGTACTTC. It translates to CSATSRGRISYEQYF.